The source of this T cell receptor beta chain is a study of blood T cell repertoires in COVID-19. Germline-derived CDR1 and CDR2 are SGHAT and FQNNGV. The CDR3 is 15 amino acids. Deletions cut 3 bases from V and 4 bases from J, with 15 bases between. The data were produced by immunoSEQ multiplex PCR, yet TCRdb's version contains in-frame clones alone and is incomplete. The sample has approximately 250,000 clones; about 79% are singletons. The material sequenced was peripheral blood. The chain carries TRBV11-2 and TRBJ1-1; maybe TRBD1 (5 bases). This TCR came from a man aged 35 to 55 who had recovered from COVID-19. CDR3: CASSLAFVRGTEAFF. The CDR3 DNA follows: TGTGCCAGCAGCTTGGCCTTCGTTAGGGGCACTGAAGCTTTCTTT.